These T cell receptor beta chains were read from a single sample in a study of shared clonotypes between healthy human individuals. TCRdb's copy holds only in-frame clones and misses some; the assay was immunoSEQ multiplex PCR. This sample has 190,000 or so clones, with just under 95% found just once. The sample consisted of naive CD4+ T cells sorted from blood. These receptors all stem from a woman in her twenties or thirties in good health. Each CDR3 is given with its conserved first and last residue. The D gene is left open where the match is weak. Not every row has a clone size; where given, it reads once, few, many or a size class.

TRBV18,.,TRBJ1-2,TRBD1,TGTGCCAGCTCACCCCAAGACAGGGCCCTTAGTGGCTACACCTTC,CASSPQDRALSGYTF
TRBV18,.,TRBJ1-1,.,TGTGCCAGCTCACCCGACGTGACAGCGAACACTGAAGCTTTCTTT,CASSPDVTANTEAFF
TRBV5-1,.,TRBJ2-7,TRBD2,TGCGCCAGCAGCCAGACTAGCGGGATCTACGAGCAGTACTTC,CASSQTSGIYEQYF
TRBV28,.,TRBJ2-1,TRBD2,TGTGCCAGCAGTTCAACTAGCGTCACCTACAATGAGCAGTTCTTC,CASSSTSVTYNEQFF
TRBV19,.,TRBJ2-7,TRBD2,TGTGCCACATCCAAAGGACTAGCGGGAACCTACGAGCAGTACTTC,CATSKGLAGTYEQYF
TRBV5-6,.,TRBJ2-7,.,TGTGCCAGCCACTCGAGGGGGTTGAGGGACGAGCAGTACTTC,CASHSRGLRDEQYF
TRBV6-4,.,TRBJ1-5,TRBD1,TGTGCCAGCAGTGACGAGAGGGACAGCGAGAATCAGCCCCAGCATTTT,CASSDERDSENQPQHF
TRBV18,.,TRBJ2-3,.,TGTGCCAGCTCACCACCGACCCTCACAGATACGCAGTATTTT,CASSPPTLTDTQYF
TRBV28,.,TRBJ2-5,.,TGTGCCAGCGGGGGGCCCCAAGAGACCCAGTACTTC,CASGGPQETQYF
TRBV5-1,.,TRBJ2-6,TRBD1,TGCGCCAGCAAAGGGACAGCCGGGGCCAACGTCCTGACTTTC,CASKGTAGANVLTF
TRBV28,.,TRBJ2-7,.,TGTGCCAGCAGTTCCCTGTGGGTTAGCTCCTACGAGCAGTACTTC,CASSSLWVSSYEQYF
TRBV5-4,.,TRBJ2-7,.,TGTGCCAGCAGCTTGAGGGGGGTATCCTACGAGCAGTACTTC,CASSLRGVSYEQYF
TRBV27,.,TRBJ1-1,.,TGTGCCAGCAGTTCCCAAAAGGGGCGGATCACTGAAGCTTTCTTT,CASSSQKGRITEAFF
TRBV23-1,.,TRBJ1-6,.,TGCGCCAGCAGTCAATCTACCCAGGGTTTCAATTCACCCCTCCACTTT,CASSQSTQGFNSPLHF
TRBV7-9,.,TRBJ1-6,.,TGTGCCAGCAGCTTAGAACCCCCCGGGGAAGGTTCACCCCTCCACTTT,CASSLEPPGEGSPLHF
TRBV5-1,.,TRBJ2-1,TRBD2,TGCGCCAGCAGCCGCAGACTAGCGGACTACAATGAGCAGTTCTTC,CASSRRLADYNEQFF
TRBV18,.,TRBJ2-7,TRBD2,TGTGCCAGCTCACCCACTAGCGGCTACGAGCAGTACTTC,CASSPTSGYEQYF
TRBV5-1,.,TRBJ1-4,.,TGCGCCAGCAGCTTGGCGGACGGTCCTGAAAAACTGTTTTTT,CASSLADGPEKLFF
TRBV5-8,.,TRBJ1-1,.,TGTGCCAGCAGCTGGCGGGGGGGCACTGAAGCTTTCTTT,CASSWRGGTEAFF
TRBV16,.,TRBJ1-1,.,TGTGCCAGCGTCCCGGGACGGGTGAACACTGAAGCTTTCTTT,CASVPGRVNTEAFF
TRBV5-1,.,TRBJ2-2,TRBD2,TGCGCCAGCTCTAAGCGGGAGTTAACCGGGGAGCTGTTTTTT,CASSKRELTGELFF
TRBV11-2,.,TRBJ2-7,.,TGTGCCAGCAGCTTAACCTCCTACGAGCAGTACTTC,CASSLTSYEQYF
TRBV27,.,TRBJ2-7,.,TGTGCCAGCAGTAAACGGGACATTTCCTACGAGCAGTACTTC,CASSKRDISYEQYF
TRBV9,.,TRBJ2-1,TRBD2,TGTGCCAGCAGCCCGAGACTAGCGGGCTCCTACAATGAGCAGTTCTTC,CASSPRLAGSYNEQFF
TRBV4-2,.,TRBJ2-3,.,TGTGCCAGCAGGAAGAACGGGGCTAGGGGCACAGATACGCAGTATTTT,CASRKNGARGTDTQYF
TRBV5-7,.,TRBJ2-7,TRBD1,TGTGCCAGTACACCAAAGGGACAGCCCTACGAGCAGTACTTC,CASTPKGQPYEQYF
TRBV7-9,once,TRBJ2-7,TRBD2,TGTGCCAGCAGCTTTACGGGGATACGGGGAGGGTCCTACGAGCAGTACTTC,CASSFTGIRGGSYEQYF
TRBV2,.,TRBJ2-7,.,TGTGCCAGCACTTACGGACAGAACTACGAGCAGTACTTC,CASTYGQNYEQYF
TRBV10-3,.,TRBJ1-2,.,TGTGCCATCAGTGGGTCGGACGGGTATGGCTACACCTTC,CAISGSDGYGYTF
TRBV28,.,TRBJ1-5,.,TGTGCCAGCAGTTACGTCGACAGCCGGGGGCAGCCCCAGCATTTT,CASSYVDSRGQPQHF
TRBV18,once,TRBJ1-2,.,TGTGCCAGCTCACCACCATCAGGGGATGGCTACACCTTC,CASSPPSGDGYTF
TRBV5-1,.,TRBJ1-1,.,TGCGCCAGCAGCCAAAGGACGGGTGAAGCTTTCTTT,CASSQRTGEAFF
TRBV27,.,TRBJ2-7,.,TGTGCCAGCAGTCCCGTCCTTGGCCACGAGCAGTACTTC,CASSPVLGHEQYF